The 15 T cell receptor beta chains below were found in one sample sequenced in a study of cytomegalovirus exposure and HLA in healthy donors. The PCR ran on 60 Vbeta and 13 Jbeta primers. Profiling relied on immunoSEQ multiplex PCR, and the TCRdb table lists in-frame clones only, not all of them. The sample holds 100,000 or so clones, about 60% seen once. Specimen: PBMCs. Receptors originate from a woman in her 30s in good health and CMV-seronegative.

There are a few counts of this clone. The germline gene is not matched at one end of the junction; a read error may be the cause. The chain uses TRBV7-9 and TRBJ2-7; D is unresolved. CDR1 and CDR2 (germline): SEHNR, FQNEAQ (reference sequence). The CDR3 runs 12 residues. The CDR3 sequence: CSSSLVDYEQYF. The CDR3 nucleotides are TGTTCCAGCAGCTTAGTAGACTACGAGCAGTACTTC. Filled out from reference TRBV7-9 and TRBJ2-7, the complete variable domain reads DTGVSQNPRHKITKRGQNVTFRCDPISEHNRLYWYRQTLGQGPEFLTYFQNEAQLEKSRLLSDRFSAERPKGSFSTLEIQRTEQGDSAMYLCSSSLVDYEQYFGPGTRLTVT.

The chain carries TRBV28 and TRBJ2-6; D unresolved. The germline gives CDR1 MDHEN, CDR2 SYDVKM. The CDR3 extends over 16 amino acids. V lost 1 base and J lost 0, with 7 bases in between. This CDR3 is CASSLSPRSGANVLTF. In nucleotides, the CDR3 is TGTGCCAGCAGTTTATCGCCGCGCTCTGGGGCCAACGTCCTGACTTTC.

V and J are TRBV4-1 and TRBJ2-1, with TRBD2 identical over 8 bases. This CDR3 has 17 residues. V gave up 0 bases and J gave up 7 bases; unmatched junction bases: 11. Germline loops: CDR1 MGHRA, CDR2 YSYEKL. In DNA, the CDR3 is TGCGCCAGCAGCCAAGAGGAGTACGGGGGGGCCAGAAATGAGCAGTTCTTC. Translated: CASSQEEYGGARNEQFF.

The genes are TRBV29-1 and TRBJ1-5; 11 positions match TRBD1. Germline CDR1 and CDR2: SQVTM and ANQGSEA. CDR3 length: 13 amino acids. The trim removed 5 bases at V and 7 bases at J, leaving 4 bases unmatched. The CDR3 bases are TGCAGCGTTACGGACAGGGGGCTGCAGCCCCAGCATTTT. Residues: CSVTDRGLQPQHF.

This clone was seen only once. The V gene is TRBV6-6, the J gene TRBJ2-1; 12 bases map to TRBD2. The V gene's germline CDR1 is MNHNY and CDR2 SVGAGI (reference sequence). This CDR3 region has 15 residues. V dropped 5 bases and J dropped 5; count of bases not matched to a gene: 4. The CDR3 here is CASSLLAGGNNEQFF. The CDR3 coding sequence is TGTGCCAGCAGTCTTCTAGCGGGAGGGAACAATGAGCAGTTCTTC.

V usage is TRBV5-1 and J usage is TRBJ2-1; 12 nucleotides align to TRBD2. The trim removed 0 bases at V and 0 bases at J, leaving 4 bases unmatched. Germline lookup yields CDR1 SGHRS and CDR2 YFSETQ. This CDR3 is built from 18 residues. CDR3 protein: CASSLGLAGANSYNEQFF. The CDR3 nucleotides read TGCGCCAGCAGCTTGGGACTAGCGGGGGCAAACTCCTACAATGAGCAGTTCTTC.

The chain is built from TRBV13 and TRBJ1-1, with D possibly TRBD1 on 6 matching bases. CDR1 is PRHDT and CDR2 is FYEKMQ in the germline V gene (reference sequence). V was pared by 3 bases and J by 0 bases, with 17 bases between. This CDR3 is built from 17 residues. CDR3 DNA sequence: TGTGCCAGCAGCTTCGGGGGATCGGGGGGCTTGAACACTGAAGCTTTCTTT. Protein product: CASSFGGSGGLNTEAFF.

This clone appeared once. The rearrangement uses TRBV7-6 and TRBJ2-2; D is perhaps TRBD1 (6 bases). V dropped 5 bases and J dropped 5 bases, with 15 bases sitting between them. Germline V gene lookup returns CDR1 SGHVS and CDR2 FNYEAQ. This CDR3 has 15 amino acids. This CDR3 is CASSRRDIGTGELFF. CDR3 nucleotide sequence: TGTGCCAGCAGCCGACGGGACATCGGTACCGGGGAGCTGTTTTTT.

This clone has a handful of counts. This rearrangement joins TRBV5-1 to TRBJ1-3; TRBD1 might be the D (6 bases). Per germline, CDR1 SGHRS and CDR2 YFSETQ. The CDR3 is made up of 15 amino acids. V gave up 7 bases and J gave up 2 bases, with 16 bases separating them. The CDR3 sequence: CASAGDAGTGNTIYF. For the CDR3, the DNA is TGCGCCAGCGCAGGGGACGCAGGGACTGGAAACACCATATATTTT. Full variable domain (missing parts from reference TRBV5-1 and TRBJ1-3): KAGVTQTPRYLIKTRGQQVTLSCSPISGHRSVSWYQQTPGQGLQFLFEYFSETQRNKGNFPGRFSGRQFSNSRSEMNVSTLELGDSALYLCASAGDAGTGNTIYFGEGSWLTVV.

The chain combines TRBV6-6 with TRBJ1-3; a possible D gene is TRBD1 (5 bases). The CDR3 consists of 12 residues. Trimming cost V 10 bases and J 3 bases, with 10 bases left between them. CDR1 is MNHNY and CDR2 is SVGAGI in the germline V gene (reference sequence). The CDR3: CATDKDGNTIYF. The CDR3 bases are TGTGCCACGGACAAGGATGGAAACACCATATATTTT.

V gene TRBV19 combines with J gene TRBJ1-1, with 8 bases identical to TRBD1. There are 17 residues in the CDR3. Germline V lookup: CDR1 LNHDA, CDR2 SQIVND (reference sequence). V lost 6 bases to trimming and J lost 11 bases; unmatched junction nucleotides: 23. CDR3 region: CASRNGQGPPRTLNAFF. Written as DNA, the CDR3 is TGTGCCAGTAGAAACGGACAGGGCCCGCCTAGAACACTGAATGCTTTCTTT.

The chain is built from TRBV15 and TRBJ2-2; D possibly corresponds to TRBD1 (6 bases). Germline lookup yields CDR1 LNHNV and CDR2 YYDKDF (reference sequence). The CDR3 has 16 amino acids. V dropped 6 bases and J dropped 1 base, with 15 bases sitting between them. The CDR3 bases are TGTGCCACCAGGCACCCCGGGACACTGAACACCGGGGAGCTGTTTTTT. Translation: CATRHPGTLNTGELFF. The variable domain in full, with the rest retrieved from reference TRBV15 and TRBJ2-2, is DAMVIQNPRYQVTQFGKPVTLSCSQTLNHNVMYWYQQKSSQAPKLLFHYYDKDFNNEADTPDNFQSRRPNTSFCFLDIRSPGLGDTAMYLCATRHPGTLNTGELFFGEGSRLTVL.

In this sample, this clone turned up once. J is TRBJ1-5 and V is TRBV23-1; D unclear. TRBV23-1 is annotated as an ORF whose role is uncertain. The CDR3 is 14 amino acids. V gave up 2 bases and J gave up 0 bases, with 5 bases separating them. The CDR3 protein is CASSQGDSNQPQHF. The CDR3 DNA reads TGCGCCAGCAGTCAAGGAGATAGCAATCAGCCCCAGCATTTT.

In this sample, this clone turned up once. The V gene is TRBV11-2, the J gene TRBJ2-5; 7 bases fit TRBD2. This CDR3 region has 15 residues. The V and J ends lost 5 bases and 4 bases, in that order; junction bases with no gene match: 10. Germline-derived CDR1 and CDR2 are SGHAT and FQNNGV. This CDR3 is CASSERPGRVETQYF. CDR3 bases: TGTGCCAGCAGCGAACGTCCAGGGAGGGTAGAGACCCAGTACTTC.

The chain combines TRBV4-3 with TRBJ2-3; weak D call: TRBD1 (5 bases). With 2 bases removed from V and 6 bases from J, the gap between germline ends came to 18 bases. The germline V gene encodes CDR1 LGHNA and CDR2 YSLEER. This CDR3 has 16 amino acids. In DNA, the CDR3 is TGCGCCAGCAGCCAATCGGCCAGGGTGGGAAGGGATACGCAGTATTTT. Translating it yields CASSQSARVGRDTQYF.